This T cell receptor beta chain was found in a study of Ad26.COV2.S vaccination and SARS-CoV-2 variants. Study-wide background: Ad26.COV2.S shots went into the muscle once or twice, 56 days apart.

Data came from immunoSEQ multiplex PCR; TCRdb stores just in-frame clones and leaves some out. The data show about 320,000 clones, more than 70% seen once. Specified treatment: around 19 received Ad26.COV2.S at low or high dose, single or two shots; roughly five received placebo; per-sample allocation not given. Sampling took place 63 days after the first vaccine or placebo injection. CDR3 length: 14 amino acids. From germline, CDR1 is KGHSH and CDR2 LQKENI. Trimming removed 3 bases from V and 9 bases from J, with 12 bases in between. V and J are TRBV18 and TRBJ2-6; D not resolved. This TCR was recovered from a person aged 18-65 years who received the Ad26.COV2.S COVID-19 vaccine or a placebo. The source was peripheral blood, collected in a trial of Ad26.COV2.S vaccine versus placebo. The CDR3 spells CASSPGADGNVLTF. The DNA of the CDR3 is TGTGCCAGCTCACCGGGCGCGGATGGCAACGTCCTGACTTTC.